The entry that follows covers one T cell receptor (beta chain) sequence. Its antigen remains unidentified. Qualities for individual bases were not recorded, and no much larger clone is one base off. TCR CDR3 regions were amplified from genomic DNA by multiplex PCR using the deep immunoSEQ assay. Extracted genomic DNA from each cell subset was distributed evenly across all wells of several immunoSEQ 96-well plates, and each plate was treated as a replicate. For sorted subsets, approximately 200 ng of genomic DNA, equivalent to around 30,000 T cell genomes, went into each replicate PCR. Purified libraries were quantified with a Qubit 3.0 fluorometer, sized on a Bioanalyzer 2100, and re-quantified with the KAPA Library Quantification kit. A separate single-read 150-cycle Illumina NextSeq 550 flow cell was used to sequence each immunoSEQ 96-well plate. For the original study's pipeline: Because the immunoSEQ output included only junctional sequences and no quality scores, the filtering could not be the same as the filtering used for full-length reads. Sequences were annotated with PyIR, a Python wrapper for IgBLAST v1.9, and V/J genes and CDR3 were assigned using IMGT germline references. Reads were removed for weak V/J assignments (E-value above 1e-6), missing CDR3, stop codons, out-of-frame junctions, or ambiguous translated residues. V3J clonotypes were defined by identical inferred V gene, J gene, and CDR3 amino acid sequence. Percentage overlap between repertoires was calculated by dividing the number of shared unique clonotypes by the size of the smaller repertoire. Richness of each repertoire was evaluated using RTK rarefaction, the Chao1 estimator, and Recon v2.1 estimates of unobserved clonotypes. OLGA was used to compute generation probabilities for all TCRbeta clonotypes that the gDNA method yielded from a few donors. The table comes from immuneACCESS by way of TCRdb, which keeps in-frame sequences with V and J called. Part of the clones is missing from these tables; in studies checked, under half for an unresolved V gene and the rest for unknown reasons. The D gene and trimming were derived from the DNA, and the V and J assignments and clone size from that table. This sample is represented by hundreds of thousands of clones; 97% of them were singletons. About 0.057% of the sample lies in the top ten.

This specimen comes from a study of shared clonotypes between healthy human individuals (TCRdb year 2020). Concerning the study at large: The cohort comprised two women and three men aged 18 to 49 years. For each donor, CD4 naive and CD4 memory were each given three plates, CD8 naive was given two plates, and CD8 memory was given one plate. To increase sequencing depth and limit assay-specific biases, TCR repertoire library preparation and sequencing were carried out by different laboratories using diverse techniques. Between about 0.9 and 8.9 billion PBMCs per donor were obtained by leukapheresis. To estimate repertoire size and how much clonotype sharing occurs between individuals, the study deeply sequenced the blood TCR repertoires of 5 or 6 healthy adults.

Here is what the overall study found, with its caveats: Because the study included a small number of donors, the genetic and exposure-history diversity represented was limited. Only blood was sampled, and tissue TCR repertoires likely differ from those in blood. Incomplete sequencing was indicated by rarefaction of sorted-subset datasets, despite the large sequencing depth. Naive subsets generally had larger estimated clonotype richness than memory subsets did. Around 5% of naive CD4, 3% to 3.5% of naive CD8, approximately 2% of memory CD4, and about 0.4% of memory CD8 clonotypes were shared across a handful of donors. Compared with non-shared clonotypes, the clonotypes found in all four sorted-subset donors had higher generation probabilities. Based on pairwise subsampling, the degree of clonotype sharing among donors was expected to be affected by sequencing depth.

Healthy HIV-negative adults with no recently reported acute infections or vaccinations were included as donors. Every donor was a Caucasian adult residing in Nashville, Tennessee, USA. Magnetic negative selection was used to enrich CD4+ T cells, after which naive cells were positively selected on CD45RA and the negative fraction became the memory subset. Blood was collected by leukapheresis, and PBMCs were isolated by Ficoll-Histopaque density gradient centrifugation and then cryopreserved in liquid nitrogen vapor phase. Analytical flow cytometry was used to check the purity and quantity of every magnetically sorted T cell population. Genomic DNA was isolated from each sorted fraction and quantified by UV absorbance on a Nanodrop 2000c. Spanning cysteine to phenylalanine, the CDR3 consists of 15 amino acids. The CDR3 DNA has 45 bases and is translated from base 1. V and J are trimmed by 6 bases and 7 bases, and the gene matches miss 10 bases of the junction. The germline V gene (reference sequence) yields MNHEY for CDR1 and SMNVEV for CDR2.

Sequencing input: naive CD4+ T cells sorted from blood. The sample's cell subset or site label, in plain terms: CD45RA+ positively selected. The rearrangement joined TRBV27 to TRBJ2-7; TRBD2 agrees with 12 junctional bases. The TCR was taken from a woman in her thirties in good health. The bases are TGTGCCAGCAGCGTGACTAGCGGGAGAGGTCTGGAGCAGTACTTC. Translated, this is CASSVTSGRGLEQYF.